This TCR beta chain originates from a study of CD4+ T cells in melanoma. Worth noting for this clone: Antigen: not known.

General study findings and limits: In melanoma, neoantigen-specific CD4+ T cells reportedly differed in differentiation state. A reported correlation linked neoantigen-specific CD4+ T cells to CD8+, macrophage and B cell function.

The length of the CDR3 is 15 residues. Germline V lookup: CDR1 MDHEN, CDR2 SYDVKM. V lost 2 bases and J 4 bases, leaving 9 bases between the germline ends. Data came from immunoSEQ multiplex PCR; TCRdb stores just in-frame clones and leaves some out. The table records around 100,000 clones, approximately 92% of them present only once. The clonotype was recovered from a human donor with melanoma. Material: peripheral blood. The V gene is TRBV28, the J gene TRBJ2-6; D is unresolved. The CDR3: CASSLAGSGANVLTF. CDR3 sequence (DNA): TGTGCCAGCAGTTTAGCCGGGTCCGGGGCCAACGTCCTGACTTTC.